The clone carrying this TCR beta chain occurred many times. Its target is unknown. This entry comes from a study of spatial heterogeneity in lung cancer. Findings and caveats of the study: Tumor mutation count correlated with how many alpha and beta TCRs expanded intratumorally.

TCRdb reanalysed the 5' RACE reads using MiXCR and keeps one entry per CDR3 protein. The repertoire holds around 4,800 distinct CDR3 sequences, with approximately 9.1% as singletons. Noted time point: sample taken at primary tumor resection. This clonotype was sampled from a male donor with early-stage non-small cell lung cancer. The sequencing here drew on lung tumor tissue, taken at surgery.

CDR3 nucleotides: TGTGCCAGCAGCTCAGGACAGGGGAACGAGCAGTACTTC. This gives the protein CASSSGQGNEQYF. The V gene is TRBV9, the J gene TRBJ2-7; TRBD1 aligns across 9 bases. Per the germline V gene, CDR1 is SGDLS and CDR2 is YYNGEE. V was clipped by 4 bases and J by 5 bases; unmatched bases: 4. The CDR3 spans 13 residues.